The 29 T cell receptor beta chains below were found in one sample sequenced in a study of T cell repertoires in cytomegalovirus infection. Antigen specificity for these receptors is unknown. TCRdb analysed the reads with MiXCR anew, one entry per CDR3 protein. The repertoire consists of roughly 340,000 distinct CDR3 sequences, with roughly 29% occurring once and the leading ten covering 15% to 25%. The sample in question was cultured PBMCs, obtained from culture after CMV antigen stimulation. The receptors were gathered from a human donor in good health (CMV status not recorded). Some clones in this sample may be carry-over from other donors' samples.

The J gene is TRBJ1-2, the V gene TRBV12-3 or TRBV12-4; 7 nucleotides agree with TRBD1. J gave up 8 bases and V 1 base, and 13 bases lay outside the gene matches. CDR3 length equals 16 residues. The CDR3 is CASSLESWTGGWGYTF. The CDR3 bases are TGTGCCAGCAGTTTAGAGTCCTGGACAGGTGGCTGGGGCTACACCTTC.

The chain combines TRBV20-1 with TRBJ1-5; D remains ambiguous. The germline CDR1 and CDR2 sequences are DFQATT and SNEGSKA (reference sequence). The CDR3 is made up of 12 amino acids. Trimming left V 3 bases short and J 6 bases short, with 9 bases between. CDR3: CSARVNGQPQHF. The CDR3 nucleotides are TGCAGTGCTAGGGTGAACGGTCAGCCCCAGCATTTT.

This clonotype was detected a few times. This chain links TRBV11-2 with TRBJ1-1; TRBD1 matches 7 bases. Germline V lookup: CDR1 SGHAT, CDR2 FQNNGV. V lost 2 bases to trimming and J lost 1 base; unmatched junction nucleotides: 7. This CDR3 region has 16 residues. CDR3 nucleotide sequence: TGTGCCAGCAGCTTAAGCTCGTACAGGGGGAACACTGAAGCTTTCTTT. Its protein product is CASSLSSYRGNTEAFF. Full variable domain (rest looked up from reference TRBV11-2 and TRBJ1-1): EAGVAQSPRYKIIEKRQSVAFWCNPISGHATLYWYQQILGQGPKLLIQFQNNGVVDDSQLPKDRFSAERLKGVDSTLKIQPAKLEDSAVYLCASSLSSYRGNTEAFFGQGTRLTVV.

This clonotype was seen repeatedly, ten times or more. The chain combines TRBV6-1 with TRBJ2-1; the match to TRBD2 covers 8 bases. J was trimmed by 7 bases and V by 7 bases; bases with no gene match: 9. Germline V lookup: CDR1 MNHNS, CDR2 SASEGT. The CDR3 extends over 14 amino acids. The CDR3 region is CASTVSGRGNEQFF. In DNA form, the CDR3 reads TGTGCCAGCACAGTGAGCGGGAGAGGGAATGAGCAGTTCTTC.

This clonotype was detected a few times. J is TRBJ2-5 and V is TRBV7-2, with 12 bases identical to TRBD2. The CDR3 is 17 amino acids. Germline trimming cut 8 bases from V and 2 bases from J; bases unmatched to any gene: 12. CDR1 SGHTA and CDR2 FQGNSA come from the germline V gene. The CDR3 DNA reads as TGTGCCAGCTTATCCCGGGCTAGCGGGGGGGAGCAAGAGACCCAGTACTTC. It translates to CASLSRASGGEQETQYF.

This clonotype has only a few counts. The rearrangement links TRBV29-1 to TRBJ2-2; 7 nucleotides match TRBD2. The ends lost 4 bases at V and 4 bases at J; junction bases unmatched: 15. The V gene's germline CDR1 is SQVTM and CDR2 ANQGSEA. This CDR3 contains 17 residues. DNA for the CDR3: TGCAGCGTTGCCAAGCCCGGGACTACCCCGGTCACCGGGGAGCTGTTTTTT. Translation gives CSVAKPGTTPVTGELFF.

The chain uses TRBV3-1 and TRBJ1-1, with D uncertain. The V gene lost 2 bases and the J gene lost 4 bases, with 11 bases spanning the gap. Germline loops: CDR1 LGHDT, CDR2 YNNKEL (reference sequence). The CDR3 runs to 14 residues. CDR3 nucleotide sequence: TGTGCCAGCAGCCAACAGCGATGGGCCACTGAAGCTTTCTTT. This encodes CASSQQRWATEAFF. The entire variable domain, with the rest obtained from reference TRBV3-1 and TRBJ1-1, is as follows: DTAVSQTPKYLVTQMGNDKSIKCEQNLGHDTMYWYKQDSKKFLKIMFSYNNKELIINETVPNRFSPKSPDKAHLNLHINSLELGDSAVYFCASSQQRWATEAFFGQGTRLTVV.

This clonotype was seen at least ten times. The chain combines TRBV7-9 with TRBJ1-5, with 7 nucleotides matching TRBD1. J lost 0 bases, V lost 5 bases, and 7 bases had no gene match. The CDR3 extends over 16 amino acids. Germline assignment: CDR1 SEHNR and CDR2 FQNEAQ (reference sequence). CDR3 DNA sequence: TGTGCCAGCAGCCCTGACAGGGCCCATAGCAATCAGCCCCAGCATTTT. Translated: CASSPDRAHSNQPQHF.

The CDR3 spells CSAPGETRATDTQYF. The CDR3 region has the DNA TGCAGTGCCCCAGGGGAGACGAGGGCCACAGATACGCAGTATTTT. The V gene is TRBV20-1, the J gene TRBJ2-3; perhaps TRBD1 as D (6 bases). The CDR3 spans 15 residues. Germline V CDR1 and CDR2: DFQATT, SNEGSKA (reference sequence). Trimming left V 6 bases short and J 2 bases short, with 18 bases between.

This clonotype was counted a few times. The CDR3 reads CASKRGTNTEAFF. CDR3 nucleotide sequence: TGTGCCAGCAAACGGGGTACGAACACTGAAGCTTTCTTT. The V gene is TRBV6-4, the J gene TRBJ1-1; D remains unclear. This CDR3 comprises 13 residues. The V end lost 7 bases, the J end lost 1 base, and 10 bases lay between the germline ends. Germline CDR1 is MRHNA and CDR2 is SNTAGT.

V gene TRBV5-1 combines with J gene TRBJ2-7; D not resolved. V lost 4 bases and J 0 bases, leaving 5 bases between the germline ends. Germline V gives CDR1 SGHRS, CDR2 YFSETQ. The length of the CDR3 is 12 residues. CDR3 sequence (DNA): TGCGCCAGCAGCCTACCCTCCTACGAGCAGTACTTC. Its translation: CASSLPSYEQYF.

There are many counts of this clonotype. V and J are TRBV28 and TRBJ1-5; D is undetermined. CDR1 and CDR2 from the germline V gene are MDHEN and SYDVKM. Trimming pared 8 bases from V and 6 bases from J, leaving 14 bases between. This CDR3 has 13 residues. In DNA form, the CDR3 reads TGTGCCAGCGCTAACGGGATCGGTCAGCCCCAGCATTTT. Translated: CASANGIGQPQHF.

This clonotype was counted between two and nine times. The chain links TRBV7-2 to TRBJ1-2; TRBD1 matches at 7 bases. V dropped 2 bases and J dropped 8; count of bases not matched to a gene: 8. The germline V gene has CDR1 SGHTA and CDR2 FQGNSA. The CDR3 sequence is 14 residues long. The CDR3 here is CASSLSGQEGGYTF. The CDR3 region has the DNA TGTGCCAGCAGCTTATCAGGACAGGAAGGCGGCTACACCTTC.

This clonotype occurred many times. The chain joins TRBV7-3 to TRBJ1-2, with 7 nucleotides matching TRBD1. CDR1 is SGHTA, CDR2 FQGTGA, per germline. This CDR3 is built from 15 residues. J gave up 2 bases and V 1 base, and 4 bases lay outside the gene matches. The CDR3 nucleotides read TGTGCCAGCAGCTTAAACTCACAGGGGAACTATGGCTACACCTTC. The encoded protein is CASSLNSQGNYGYTF.

The chain carries TRBV7-9 and TRBJ2-2; D may be TRBD1 (5 bases). Per the germline V gene, CDR1 is SEHNR and CDR2 is FQNEAQ (reference sequence). The CDR3 totals 17 residues. V gave up 1 base and J gave up 4 bases, with 16 bases separating them. The CDR3 is CASSLVFSPGPTGELFF. The CDR3 DNA reads as TGTGCCAGCAGCTTAGTCTTTTCACCAGGGCCCACCGGGGAGCTGTTTTTT. The full variable domain, its missing parts supplied by reference TRBV7-9 and TRBJ2-2, is DTGVSQNPRHKITKRGQNVTFRCDPISEHNRLYWYRQTLGQGPEFLTYFQNEAQLEKSRLLSDRFSAERPKGSFSTLEIQRTEQGDSAMYLCASSLVFSPGPTGELFFGEGSRLTVL.

The genes are TRBV20-1 and TRBJ2-3; the match to TRBD2 covers 7 bases. The germline V gene encodes CDR1 DFQATT and CDR2 SNEGSKA (reference sequence). The CDR3 loop spans 15 amino acids. The V gene end was trimmed by 1 base and the J gene end by 2 bases; junction bases not matched to a gene: 6. The CDR3 region is CSARGASGNTDTQYF. In nucleotides, the CDR3 is TGCAGTGCTAGAGGTGCTAGCGGTAACACAGATACGCAGTATTTT.

This clonotype was observed many times. This chain connects TRBV5-4 to TRBJ2-1; 8 nucleotides match TRBD2. Germline V gene lookup returns CDR1 SGHNT and CDR2 YYREEE (reference sequence). This CDR3 has 16 amino acids. The trim removed 4 bases at V and 5 bases at J, leaving 11 bases unmatched. In DNA, the CDR3 is TGTGCCAGCAGCCTTACCAGCGGGGGCCTAGACAATGAGCAGTTCTTC. It translates to CASSLTSGGLDNEQFF.

The J gene is TRBJ1-2, the V gene TRBV12-3 or TRBV12-4; the match to TRBD1 covers 7 bases. The trim removed 3 bases at V and 0 bases at J, leaving 4 bases unmatched. This CDR3 is built from 15 residues. CDR3 amino acids: CASSFDRVTNYGYTF. Here the CDR3 DNA reads TGTGCCAGCAGTTTCGACAGGGTTACTAACTATGGCTACACCTTC.

The chain has TRBV7-4 and TRBJ1-2, with D hard to call. This CDR3 has 14 residues. Germline-derived CDR1 and CDR2 are SGHVT and SQSDAQ. V dropped 6 bases and J dropped 2 bases, with 13 bases sitting between them. CDR3 in amino acids: CASSFPDTNYGYTF. CDR3 DNA: TGTGCCAGCAGTTTCCCAGACACGAACTATGGCTACACCTTC. Looking up the rest from reference TRBV7-4 and TRBJ1-2 gives the full variable domain: GAGVSQSPRYKVAKRGRDVALRCDSISGHVTLYWYRQTLGQGSEVLTYSQSDAQRDKSGRPSGRFSAERPERSVSTLKIQRTEQGDSAVYLCASSFPDTNYGYTFGSGTRLTVV.

The chain uses TRBV27 and TRBJ1-5; D perhaps matches TRBD1 (6 bases). The ends were cut back, 4 bases at V and 7 bases at J, with 11 bases in the middle. This CDR3 spans 13 amino acids. Germline V gene sequence: CDR1 MNHEY, CDR2 SMNVEV (reference sequence). The CDR3 DNA reads as TGTGCCAGCAGTTCGGGGGGCTGGCAGCCCCAGCATTTT. This encodes CASSSGGWQPQHF.

The V and J genes are TRBV3-1 and TRBJ2-5, with D perhaps TRBD1 or TRBD2 (5 bases each). CDR1 is LGHDT and CDR2 is YNNKEL in the germline V gene (reference sequence). The CDR3 totals 15 residues. Trimming left V 1 base short and J 2 bases short, with 11 bases between. In DNA, the CDR3 is TGTGCCAGCAGCCAAGGGGTCAGGGAGCAAGAGACCCAGTACTTC. Its protein product is CASSQGVREQETQYF.

The chain employs TRBV20-1 and TRBJ2-7, with a weak D call TRBD1 (6 bases). Germline CDR1 is DFQATT and CDR2 is SNEGSKA (reference sequence). V gave up 5 bases and J gave up 2 bases, with 25 bases separating them. The CDR3 is 17 residues long. CDR3 nucleotide sequence: TGCAGTGCTCGACCCCGAATAGGGACAAGGGGTACCTACGAGCAGTACTTC. Its translation: CSARPRIGTRGTYEQYF.

The chain couples TRBV19 to TRBJ1-4; D remains unclear. V dropped 6 bases and J dropped 3 bases, with 14 bases sitting between them. The V gene's germline CDR1 is LNHDA and CDR2 SQIVND (reference sequence). The CDR3 totals 15 residues. DNA of the CDR3: TGTGCCAGTAGGGGGAAGATTCTGGCTAATGAAAAACTGTTTTTT. As protein: CASRGKILANEKLFF.

The CDR3 is CSVGQGLGQPQHF. The CDR3 DNA sequence: TGCAGCGTGGGACAGGGGTTGGGTCAGCCCCAGCATTTT. V is TRBV29-1 and J is TRBJ1-5, with 10 bases that match TRBD1. V lost 6 bases, J lost 6 bases, and 5 bases stayed unmatched. The CDR3 consists of 13 residues. Germline V gene data show CDR1 as SQVTM and CDR2 as ANQGSEA.

The genes are TRBV28 and TRBJ2-7; maybe TRBD2 (6 bases). The CDR3 is made up of 16 amino acids. CDR1 and CDR2 from the germline V gene are MDHEN and SYDVKM. With 1 base removed from V and 6 bases from J, the gap between germline ends came to 19 bases. This chain's CDR3 is CASSLSSPGRYSEQYF. The CDR3 region has the DNA TGTGCCAGCAGTTTATCTAGCCCAGGGAGGTACAGCGAGCAGTACTTC.

The CDR3 loop reads CASSQRDTEAFF. Here the CDR3 DNA reads TGTGCCAGCAGCCAACGGGACACTGAAGCTTTCTTT. V gene TRBV28 combines with J gene TRBJ1-1; D uncertain. CDR3 size: 12 residues. Trimming took 6 bases from V and 3 from J, leaving 8 bases between them. Germline lookup yields CDR1 MDHEN and CDR2 SYDVKM.

The chain links TRBV19 to TRBJ2-7, with D perhaps given as TRBD1 or TRBD2 (5 bases each). V was trimmed by 5 bases and J by 6 bases, leaving 14 bases between them. Germline CDR1 LNHDA, CDR2 SQIVND (reference sequence). The CDR3 length is 13 residues. CDR3 sequence: CASSQTGTAEQYF. The DNA for the CDR3 is TGTGCCAGTAGTCAAACCGGGACGGCCGAGCAGTACTTC. Full variable domain (rest looked up from reference TRBV19 and TRBJ2-7): DGGITQSPKYLFRKEGQNVTLSCEQNLNHDAMYWYRQDPGQGLRLIYYSQIVNDFQKGDIAEGYSVSREKKESFPLTVTSAQKNPTAFYLCASSQTGTAEQYFGPGTRLTVT.

The chain recombines TRBV19 with TRBJ2-3; TRBD2 matches 15 bases. CDR3 length: 15 amino acids. The V gene's germline CDR1 is LNHDA and CDR2 SQIVND (reference sequence). The V segment lost 6 bases and the J segment 3 bases; nucleotides outside the gene matches: 1. CDR3 region: CASRGLAGGTDTQYF. The CDR3 DNA follows: TGTGCCAGTAGGGGACTAGCGGGAGGTACAGATACGCAGTATTTT.

This clonotype was picked up many times. The chain couples TRBV6-2 or TRBV6-3 to TRBJ1-1, with 7 bases that match TRBD1. Germline V gene sequence: CDR1 MNHEY, CDR2 SVGEGT. The ends lost 5 bases at V and 2 bases at J; junction bases unmatched: 8. The CDR3 is made up of 15 amino acids. CDR3 region: CASSHRGRGNTEAFF. CDR3 in DNA: TGTGCCAGCAGTCACAGGGGCCGGGGAAACACTGAAGCTTTCTTT.